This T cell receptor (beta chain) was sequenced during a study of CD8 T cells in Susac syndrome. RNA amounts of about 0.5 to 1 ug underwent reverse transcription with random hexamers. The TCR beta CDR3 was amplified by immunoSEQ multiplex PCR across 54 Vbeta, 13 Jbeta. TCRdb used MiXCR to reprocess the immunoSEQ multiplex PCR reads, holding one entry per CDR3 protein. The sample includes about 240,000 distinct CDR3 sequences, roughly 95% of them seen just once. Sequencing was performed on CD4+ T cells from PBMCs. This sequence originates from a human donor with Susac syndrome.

The CDR3 protein is CASRRNGEQFF. The CDR3 coding sequence is TGTGCCAGCAGGCGTAATGGTGAGCAGTTCTTC. J is TRBJ2-1 and V is TRBV12-3 or TRBV12-4; no firm D call. The CDR3 loop spans 11 amino acids. Trimming removed 6 bases from V and 9 bases from J, with 9 bases in between.